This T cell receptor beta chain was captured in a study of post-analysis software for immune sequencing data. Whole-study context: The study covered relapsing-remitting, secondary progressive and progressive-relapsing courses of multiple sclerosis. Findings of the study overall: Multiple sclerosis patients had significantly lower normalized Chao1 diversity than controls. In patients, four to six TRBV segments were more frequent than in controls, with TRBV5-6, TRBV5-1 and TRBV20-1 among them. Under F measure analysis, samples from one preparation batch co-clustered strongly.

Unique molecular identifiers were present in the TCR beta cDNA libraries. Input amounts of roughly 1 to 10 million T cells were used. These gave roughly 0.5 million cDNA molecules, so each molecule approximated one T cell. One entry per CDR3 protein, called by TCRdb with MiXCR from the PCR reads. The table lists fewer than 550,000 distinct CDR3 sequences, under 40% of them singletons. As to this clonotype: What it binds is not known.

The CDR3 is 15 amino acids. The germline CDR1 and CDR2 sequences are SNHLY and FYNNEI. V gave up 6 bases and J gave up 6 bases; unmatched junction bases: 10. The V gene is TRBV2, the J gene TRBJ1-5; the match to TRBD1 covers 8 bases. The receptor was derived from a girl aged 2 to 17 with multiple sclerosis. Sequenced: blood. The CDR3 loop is CASRVGQGETQPQHF. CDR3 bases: TGTGCCAGCAGGGTTGGACAGGGTGAGACTCAGCCCCAGCATTTT.